Presented here are 18 T cell receptor beta chains from one specimen sequenced in a study of T cells in tumors after PD-1 blockade. Libraries were prepared by immunoSEQ multiplex PCR; TCRdb keeps only in-frame clonotypes and omits some of them. In the table there are around 60,000 clones, about 82% of which are singletons. The sample here was PBMCs, taken before anti-PD-1 treatment. These receptor sequences come from a human donor with basal cell carcinoma.

J is TRBJ2-7 and V is TRBV30, with D possibly TRBD1 on 6 matching bases. The germline CDR1 and CDR2 sequences are GTSNPN and SVGIG (reference sequence). V was clipped by 7 bases and J by 1 base, with 11 bases between them. The CDR3 spans 12 residues. The CDR3 reads CASDQGSYEQYF. CDR3 bases: TGTGCCTCGGACCAGGGGTCCTACGAGCAGTACTTC. The full variable domain, with the rest looked up from reference TRBV30 and TRBJ2-7, is SQTIHQWPATLVQPVGSPLSLECTVEGTSNPNLYWYRQAAGRGLQLLFYSVGIGQISSEVPQNLSASRPQDRQFILSSKKLLLSDSGFYLCASDQGSYEQYFGPGTRLTVT.

The CDR3 nucleotides read TGTGCCAGCAGCCCCTGGCGGCGGGGGACGAAGGCAGATACGCAGTATTTT. Translation: CASSPWRRGTKADTQYF. V and J are TRBV21-1 and TRBJ2-3; TRBD2 is the table's D call and was not checked against the DNA. TRBV21-1 constitutes a pseudogene. The CDR3 spans 17 residues.

The genes are TRBV4-1 and TRBJ1-1, with a tentative D call TRBD1 (6 bases). Germline V gene data show CDR1 as MGHRA and CDR2 as YSYEKL. This CDR3 has 17 amino acids. V lost 2 bases and J 1 base, leaving 17 bases between the germline ends. CDR3 residues: CASSQRIGGPQNTEAFF. The CDR3 DNA is TGCGCCAGCAGCCAACGTATAGGGGGACCTCAGAACACTGAAGCTTTCTTT.

The sample holds one count of this clone. The V call is TRBV7-8, the J call TRBJ1-1; possibly TRBD1 for D (5 bases). The CDR3 runs to 20 residues. V lost 4 bases and J 4 bases, leaving 31 bases between the germline ends. Germline lookup yields CDR1 SGHVS and CDR2 FQNEAQ. In DNA, the CDR3 is TGTGCCAGCAGCTCCCAATCCGTCGGGGGATGGCTGAGCGGGTCCACTGAAGCTTTCTTT. It codes for CASSSQSVGGWLSGSTEAFF.

This clone was seen more than once but under ten times. J is TRBJ2-5 and V is TRBV7-8, with D tentatively TRBD2 (5 bases). Germline assignment: CDR1 SGHVS and CDR2 FQNEAQ. V was pared by 6 bases and J by 5 bases, with 16 bases between. There are 14 residues in the CDR3. In nucleotides, the CDR3 is TGTGCCAGCAGACCGACCTTACGCGGGGAGACCCAGTACTTC. Translating it yields CASRPTLRGETQYF. The whole variable domain, remainder taken from reference TRBV7-8 and TRBJ2-5, is GAGVSQSPRYKVAKRGQDVALRCDPISGHVSLFWYQQALGQGPEFLTYFQNEAQLDKSGLPSDRFFAERPEGSVSTLKIQRTQQEDSAVYLCASRPTLRGETQYFGPGTRLLVL.

The rearrangement uses TRBV7-9 and TRBJ2-4; 11 nucleotides align to TRBD1. J was trimmed by 7 bases and V by 5 bases; bases with no gene match: 7. The CDR3 contains 15 residues. The germline CDR1 and CDR2 sequences are SEHNR and FQNEAQ (reference sequence). The CDR3 bases are TGTGCCAGCAGCCTAGAAGGGACAGGGGGGAACATTCAGTACTTC. Protein sequence: CASSLEGTGGNIQYF.

This chain joins TRBV7-8 and TRBJ1-1; a weak D match, TRBD1 (5 bases). This CDR3 is 12 amino acids long. Germline CDR1 is SGHVS and CDR2 is FQNEAQ. V was trimmed by 5 bases and J by 4 bases, leaving 8 bases between them. The CDR3 loop reads CASSRGSTEAFF. CDR3 bases: TGTGCCAGCAGCAGGGGTAGCACTGAAGCTTTCTTT.

CDR3 loop: CASRNHRASNEKLFF. DNA of the CDR3: TGTGCCAGCAGAAACCACAGGGCCTCTAATGAAAAACTGTTTTTT. The V and J genes are TRBV6-5 and TRBJ1-4, with D maybe TRBD1 (6 bases). Trimming stripped 6 bases from V and 3 bases from J, with 14 bases between. This CDR3 contains 15 residues. The V gene's germline CDR1 is MNHEY and CDR2 SVGAGI.

The chain uses TRBV5-4 and TRBJ2-1, with 7 bases aligning to TRBD2. V lost 0 bases to trimming and J lost 9 bases; unmatched junction nucleotides: 9. Germline loops: CDR1 SGHNT, CDR2 YYREEE (reference sequence). The CDR3 is made up of 15 amino acids. The CDR3 region has the DNA TGTGCCAGCAGCTTGGCCAGTGGGACTAAGGGTGAGCAGTTCTTC. Its translation: CASSLASGTKGEQFF.

The CDR3 bases are TGTGCCAGCAGCTTTGTCGGACAGAGCGTAGAAGCTTTCTTT. Its translation is CASSFVGQSVEAFF. The chain combines TRBV7-9 with TRBJ1-1, with D maybe TRBD1 (6 bases). This CDR3 is built from 14 residues. V was shortened by 3 bases and J by 8 bases, with 16 bases between the two germline ends. Germline CDR1 reads SEHNR; CDR2 reads FQNEAQ (reference sequence).

The rearrangement joins TRBV19 to TRBJ2-1; 11 bases fit TRBD2. V lost 6 bases and J lost 1; bases outside the gene matches: 14. Germline V gives CDR1 LNHDA, CDR2 SQIVND (reference sequence). The CDR3 covers 19 residues. The CDR3 DNA reads as TGTGCCAGTAGACGGGGTGGGCTAGCGGGGGGCTCATCCTACAATGAGCAGTTCTTC. Its translation: CASRRGGLAGGSSYNEQFF. Full variable domain (remainder filled in from reference TRBV19 and TRBJ2-1): DGGITQSPKYLFRKEGQNVTLSCEQNLNHDAMYWYRQDPGQGLRLIYYSQIVNDFQKGDIAEGYSVSREKKESFPLTVTSAQKNPTAFYLCASRRGGLAGGSSYNEQFFGPGTRLTVL.

This chain uses TRBV5-3 with TRBJ2-7; D gene unclear. TRBV5-3 is an open reading frame, and its role is uncertain. The ends were cut back, 0 bases at V and 2 bases at J, with 6 bases in the middle. The CDR3 consists of 13 residues. The CDR3 region is CARSLAQAYEQYF. In DNA form, the CDR3 reads TGTGCCAGAAGCTTGGCTCAGGCCTACGAGCAGTACTTC.

This clone was picked up one time. This sample also contains other DNA sequences that code for the same CDR3. V is TRBV5-5 and J is TRBJ2-1; D is possibly TRBD1 (5 bases). V was pared by 4 bases and J by 0 bases, with 11 bases between. The CDR3 extends over 15 amino acids. CDR1 is SGHKS, CDR2 YYEKEE, per germline (reference sequence). The CDR3 bases are TGTGCCAGCAGCCCTTTCAGGGTCTCCTACAATGAGCAGTTCTTC. Amino acids: CASSPFRVSYNEQFF.

The V call is TRBV19, the J call TRBJ2-2; D may be TRBD2 (5 bases). The CDR3 extends over 15 amino acids. Trimming cost V 4 bases and J 6 bases, with 15 bases left between them. CDR1 is LNHDA and CDR2 is SQIVND in the germline V gene (reference sequence). CDR3: CASSRARVTAGELFF. CDR3 sequence (DNA): TGTGCCAGTAGTAGGGCGAGGGTAACGGCCGGGGAGCTGTTTTTT.

CDR3 in amino acids: CATSRDWDRMLAKNIQYF. CDR3 in DNA: TGTGCCACCAGCAGAGATTGGGACAGAATGCTAGCCAAAAACATTCAGTACTTC. The rearrangement joins TRBV15 to TRBJ2-4; 7 nucleotides match TRBD1. The germline CDR1 and CDR2 sequences are LNHNV and YYDKDF (reference sequence). The CDR3 totals 18 residues. V gave up 0 bases and J gave up 0 bases; unmatched junction bases: 8.

This clone was found a few times. This sequence joins TRBV4-1 and TRBJ1-6, with D possibly being TRBD1 (6 bases). The germline CDR1 and CDR2 sequences are MGHRA and YSYEKL. V was trimmed by 1 base and J by 9 bases, leaving 13 bases between them. The CDR3 is 15 residues long. The CDR3 reads CASSQGQAWSSPLHF. The CDR3 DNA reads TGCGCCAGCAGCCAAGGACAGGCTTGGAGTTCACCCCTCCACTTT.

The chain employs TRBV7-9 and TRBJ1-2; D unclear. Germline CDR1 and CDR2: SEHNR and FQNEAQ (reference sequence). The CDR3 contains 15 residues. V was pared by 2 bases and J by 2 bases, with 12 bases between. CDR3 residues: CASSLTPEANYGYTF. Here the CDR3 DNA reads TGTGCCAGCAGCTTAACTCCGGAGGCGAACTATGGCTACACCTTC.

The chain couples TRBV18 to TRBJ1-1; no clear D gene. V lost 0 bases and J lost 6, with 8 bases in between. Germline CDR1 KGHSH, CDR2 LQKENI. CDR3 length: 13 residues. CDR3 loop: CASSPPIRAEAFF. Written as DNA, the CDR3 is TGTGCCAGCTCACCACCGATTAGGGCTGAAGCTTTCTTT.